Included here is one T cell receptor (beta chain) sequence, with context. Antigen specificity is unknown. This CDR3 is built from 15 residues. Looked up from germline, CDR1 is SGHRS and CDR2 is YFSETQ. J was trimmed by 3 bases and V by 7 bases; bases with no gene match: 7. These data are taken from a study of Tregs in tolerant kidney transplant recipients. About the study: Sorting of CD4+CD25+CD127- cells followed roughly 3-day belatacept mixed lymphocyte reactions, sometimes with approximately five-day graft donor restimulation.

The method was immunoSEQ multiplex PCR; TCRdb's version includes in-frame clones alone and lacks a portion of them. The table lists under 45,000 clones, over 95% of them singletons. Study observations and caveats: This study did not directly address biological reproducibility. Few patients were studied, so findings need validation in larger groups. Tregs expanded with activated donor B cells seemed most donor-specific.

This clonotype originated in a human donor in good health. The sample taken for sequencing was Tregs from blood cultured with allogeneic cells. This chain joins TRBV5-1 and TRBJ2-2; TRBD1 agrees at 9 bases. The CDR3 DNA follows: TGCGCCAGCGTGCCCGGGACAGGGTACACCGGGGAGCTGTTTTTT. This codes for CASVPGTGYTGELFF.